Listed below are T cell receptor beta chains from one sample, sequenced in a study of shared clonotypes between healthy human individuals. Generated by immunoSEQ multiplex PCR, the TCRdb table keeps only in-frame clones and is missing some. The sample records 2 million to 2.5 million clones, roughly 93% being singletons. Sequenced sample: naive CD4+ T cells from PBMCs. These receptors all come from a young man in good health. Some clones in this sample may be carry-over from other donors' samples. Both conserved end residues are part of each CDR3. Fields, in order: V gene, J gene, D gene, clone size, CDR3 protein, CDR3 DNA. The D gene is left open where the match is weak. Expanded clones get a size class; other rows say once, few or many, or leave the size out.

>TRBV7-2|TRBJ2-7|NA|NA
CASSSGGPFYEQYF
TGTGCCAGCAGCTCTGGAGGGCCCTTCTACGAGCAGTACTTC
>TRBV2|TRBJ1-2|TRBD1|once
CASSPPPGQSLTNYGYTF
TGTGCCAGCAGTCCGCCCCCGGGACAGAGCTTAACTAACTATGGCTACACCTTC
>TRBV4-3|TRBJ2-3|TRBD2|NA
CASSQDGLAGGDTQYF
TGCGCCAGCAGCCAAGATGGGTTAGCGGGAGGAGATACGCAGTATTTT
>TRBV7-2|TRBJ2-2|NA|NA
CASSRGQSVSTGELFF
TGTGCCAGCAGCCGAGGACAGAGCGTGTCCACCGGGGAGCTGTTTTTT
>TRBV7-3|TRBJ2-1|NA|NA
CASSLSRANEQFF
TGTGCCAGCAGCTTAAGTCGAGCCAATGAGCAGTTCTTC
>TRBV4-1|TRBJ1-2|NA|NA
CASSQGFDTYGYTF
TGCGCCAGCAGCCAAGGGTTCGACACCTATGGCTACACCTTC
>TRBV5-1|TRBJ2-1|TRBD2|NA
CASSPGGGTLNNEQFF
TGCGCCAGCAGCCCGGGCGGGGGGACCCTAAACAATGAGCAGTTCTTC
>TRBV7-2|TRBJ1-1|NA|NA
CASSALGARTEAFF
TGTGCCAGCAGCGCCTTGGGGGCGCGGACTGAAGCTTTCTTT
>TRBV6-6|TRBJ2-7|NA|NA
CASSYFGQNYEQYF
TGTGCCAGCAGTTACTTCGGGCAAAACTACGAGCAGTACTTC
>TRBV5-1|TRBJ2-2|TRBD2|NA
CASSLAQREGELFF
TGCGCCAGCAGCTTGGCCCAGCGGGAGGGGGAGCTGTTTTTT
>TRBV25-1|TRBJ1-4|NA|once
CASRTGSEAEKLFF
TGTGCCAGCAGAACAGGGTCTGAGGCTGAAAAACTGTTTTTT
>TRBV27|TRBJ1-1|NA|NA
CASSLSTSTEAFF
TGTGCCAGCAGTTTATCGACCAGCACTGAAGCTTTCTTT
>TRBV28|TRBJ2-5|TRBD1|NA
CASSFIGTGGWETQYF
TGTGCCAGCAGTTTTATCGGGACAGGGGGCTGGGAGACCCAGTACTTC
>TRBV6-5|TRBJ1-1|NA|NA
CASSYRMDTEAFF
TGTGCCAGCAGTTATAGAATGGACACTGAAGCTTTCTTT
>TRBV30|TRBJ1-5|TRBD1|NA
CAWSSQTGGLPYSNQPQHF
TGTGCCTGGAGTTCGCAGACAGGGGGTTTACCCTATAGCAATCAGCCCCAGCATTTT
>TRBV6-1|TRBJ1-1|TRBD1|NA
CASSALQGGDTEAFF
TGTGCCAGCAGTGCCTTACAGGGGGGGGACACTGAAGCTTTCTTT
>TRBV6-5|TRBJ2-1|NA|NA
CASSYRDSFYNEQFF
TGTGCCAGCAGCTATAGGGACTCCTTTTACAATGAGCAGTTCTTC
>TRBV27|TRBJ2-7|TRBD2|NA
CASSLIEGTSKLSPYF
TGTGCCAGCAGTTTAATTGAAGGGACTAGCAAACTTAGTCCGTACTTC
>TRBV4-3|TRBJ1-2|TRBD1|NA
CASSQEPGGLPVSGYTF
TGCGCCAGCAGCCAAGAGCCAGGGGGGCTCCCCGTGAGCGGCTACACCTTC
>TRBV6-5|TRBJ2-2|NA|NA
CASSRTGLTGELFF
TGTGCCAGCAGCCGAACCGGACTGACCGGGGAGCTGTTTTTT
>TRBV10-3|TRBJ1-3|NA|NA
CAISDDLNTIYF
TGTGCCATCAGTGACGACCTAAACACCATATATTTT
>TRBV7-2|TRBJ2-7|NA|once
CASSLSGYEQYF
TGTGCCAGCAGCTTATCGGGTTACGAGCAGTACTTC
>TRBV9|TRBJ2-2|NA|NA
CASSVERGGRSTGELFF
TGTGCCAGCAGCGTAGAGAGGGGAGGAAGGAGCACCGGGGAGCTGTTTTTT
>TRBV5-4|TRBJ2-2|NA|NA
CASSRGRGGNTGELFF
TGTGCCAGCAGCCGGGGCCGAGGGGGTAACACCGGGGAGCTGTTTTTT
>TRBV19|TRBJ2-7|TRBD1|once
CASSIRRPGQGAYEQYF
TGTGCCAGTAGTATAAGACGACCGGGACAGGGGGCCTACGAGCAGTACTTC
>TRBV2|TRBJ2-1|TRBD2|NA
CASSGSSGRAAEQFF
TGTGCCAGCAGTGGATCTAGCGGGAGAGCTGCTGAGCAGTTCTTC
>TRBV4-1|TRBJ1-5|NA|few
CASSQLDGVWPQHF
TGCGCCAGCAGCCAGTTGGACGGAGTCTGGCCCCAGCATTTT
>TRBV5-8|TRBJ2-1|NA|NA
CASSFPGNSLPASYNEQFF
TGTGCCAGCAGCTTCCCAGGTAATAGCCTTCCCGCTTCCTACAATGAGCAGTTCTTC
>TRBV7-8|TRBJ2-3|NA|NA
CASSWTRTATDTQYF
TGTGCCAGCAGCTGGACCAGAACAGCCACAGATACGCAGTATTTT
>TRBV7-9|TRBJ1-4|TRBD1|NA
CASSLDRVAEKLFF
TGTGCCAGCAGCCTGGACAGGGTGGCGGAAAAACTGTTTTTT
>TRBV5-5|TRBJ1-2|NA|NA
CASSGGTLPYGYTF
TGTGCCAGCAGCGGGGGGACACTACCTTATGGCTACACCTTC